The T cell receptor beta chain described here comes from a study of blood T cells in healthy people across ages. At the level of the study: With template switching, about one barcoded beta molecule was captured per two T cells.

Broader study findings: Per million T cells, TCR beta diversity dropped roughly linearly as age increased. PBMCs left unsorted prevented a conclusive naive versus antigen-experienced comparison.

The use of a sample-barcoded 5' primer and a J-beta primer mix characterized a second PCR of roughly 7 to 11 cycles. TCRdb reprocessed the 5' RACE reads via MiXCR and lists one record per CDR3 protein. This sample has about 680,000 distinct CDR3 sequences, with 45% to 50% found just once. The germline CDR1 and CDR2 sequences are SNHLY and FYNNEI. The CDR3 extends over 12 amino acids. The V and J ends lost 7 bases and 4 bases respectively, with 10 bases between them. Note on this clonotype: Its antigen remains unidentified.

The sequenced sample consisted of blood. This chain uses TRBV2 with TRBJ2-5; D is perhaps TRBD1 (6 bases). This clonotype originated in a woman in her fifties or sixties in good health. The CDR3 DNA is TGTGCCAGCAACAGGGAGATAGAGACCCAGTACTTC. It translates to CASNREIETQYF.